These 5 T cell receptor beta chains came from one sample sequenced in a study of T cells in Graves' hyperthyroidism and ophthalmopathy. Amplification of TCR beta CDR3 regions was performed using RNA transcripts as template. The HTBI primer set was used in a first-round RT-PCR of the TCR CDR3. TCRdb itself ran the multiplex PCR reads through MiXCR, one entry per CDR3 protein. The sample records about 610,000 distinct CDR3 sequences, about 14% being singletons. Source material: blood. All receptors come from a woman aged 40 to 50 with Graves' ophthalmopathy.

This clonotype was observed at least ten times. This rearrangement joins TRBV11-2 to TRBJ2-2, with TRBD2 matching over 7 bases. Germline values: CDR1 SGHAT, CDR2 FQNNGV. Germline trimming cut 8 bases from V and 6 bases from J; bases unmatched to any gene: 9. The CDR3 contains 14 residues. CDR3 in amino acids: CASRAARGAGELFF. Here the CDR3 DNA reads TGTGCCAGCCGCGCCGCACGGGGGGCCGGGGAGCTGTTTTTT.

This clonotype was recorded at least ten times. V is TRBV29-1 and J is TRBJ2-7; no firm D call. There are 13 residues in the CDR3. Trimming shortened V by 3 bases and J by 1 base, and 10 bases separated the two germline ends. The germline V gene has CDR1 SQVTM and CDR2 ANQGSEA. CDR3: CSVEVRGSYEQYF. DNA for the CDR3: TGCAGCGTTGAGGTACGCGGATCCTACGAGCAGTACTTC.

This clonotype has ten or more counts. The rearrangement links TRBV5-1 to TRBJ1-1; 7 bases agree with TRBD1. This CDR3 region has 13 residues. CDR1 SGHRS and CDR2 YFSETQ come from the germline V gene. The trim removed 5 bases at V and 3 bases at J, leaving 4 bases unmatched. CDR3 in DNA: TGCGCCAGCAGACGGGACAGCTACACTGAAGCTTTCTTT. This encodes CASRRDSYTEAFF.

The CDR3 sequence is CASSGHLNTGELFF. Here the CDR3 DNA reads TGTGCCAGCAGCGGACATTTGAACACCGGGGAGCTGTTTTTT. This chain uses TRBV6-1 with TRBJ2-2, with a possible D match to TRBD1 (5 bases). V lost 6 bases and J lost 1, with 9 bases in between. The CDR3 runs 14 residues. Germline CDR1 reads MNHNS; CDR2 reads SASEGT.

This clonotype was seen ten or more times. The chain recombines TRBV20-1 with TRBJ2-7; weak D call: TRBD1 (6 bases). V lost 6 bases and J 2 bases, leaving 17 bases between the germline ends. Germline V CDR1 and CDR2: DFQATT, SNEGSKA (reference sequence). The CDR3 length is 14 residues. The CDR3 coding sequence is TGCAGTGCCAGCCTCTGGGACACAACCTACGAGCAGTACTTC. This translates into CSASLWDTTYEQYF.